A single sample is the source of the 23 T cell receptor beta chains below, sequenced in a study of cytomegalovirus exposure and HLA in healthy donors (TCRdb year 2017). The library was made by the immunoSEQ multiplex PCR assay. This immuneACCESS table, as held by TCRdb, lists in-frame sequences with V and J called but not all clones. Of the missing ones, under half trace to an unresolved V gene in checked studies; the others have no known cause. The sample has approximately 90,000 clones on record, roughly 92% of them singletons. The ten largest make up about 1.1% of the sample. The sequenced material came from PBMCs. These receptors came from a woman in her twenties or thirties in good health and CMV-seropositive.

The chain links TRBV6-4 to TRBJ1-1; weak D call: TRBD1 (6 bases). V was cut by 7 bases and J by 0 bases, with 15 bases left in between. Looked up from germline, CDR1 is MRHNA and CDR2 is SNTAGT. CDR3 length: 15 amino acids. The CDR3 DNA sequence: TGTGCCAGCACAAGGACAGCTGGTATGAACACTGAAGCTTTCTTT. Its protein is CASTRTAGMNTEAFF.

The CDR3 nucleotides are TGCGCCAGCAGCTTGTCTCCTATCGAGAGTGGCTACACCTTC. This gives the protein CASSLSPIESGYTF. The chain links TRBV5-1 to TRBJ1-2; unclear D gene. Germline-derived CDR1 and CDR2 are SGHRS and YFSETQ. V was shortened by 1 base and J by 7 bases, with 14 bases between the two germline ends. There are 14 residues in the CDR3.

This chain connects TRBV19 to TRBJ1-1; tentatively, D is TRBD1 (5 bases). The CDR3 runs 14 residues. Germline V gives CDR1 LNHDA, CDR2 SQIVND (reference sequence). Deletions cut 4 bases from V and 0 bases from J, with 9 bases between. The CDR3 region is CASSKDSMNTEAFF. The CDR3 DNA reads TGTGCCAGTAGTAAAGACAGTATGAACACTGAAGCTTTCTTT.

This rearrangement joins TRBV27 to TRBJ2-7; 7 nucleotides match TRBD1. V lost 7 bases to trimming and J lost 2 bases; unmatched junction nucleotides: 5. The CDR3 sequence is 13 residues long. Germline CDR1 is MNHEY and CDR2 is SMNVEV (reference sequence). The CDR3 region has the DNA TGTGCCAGCAAACCAGACAGGGCCTACGAGCAGTACTTC. Protein sequence: CASKPDRAYEQYF.

This chain links TRBV5-8 with TRBJ1-1, with 7 bases lining up with TRBD1. With 2 bases clipped from V and 7 bases from J, the junction kept 11 bases outside the gene matches. CDR1 and CDR2 from the germline V gene are SGHTS and YDEGEE. The CDR3 contains 15 residues. CDR3 residues: CASSFGLKRQGEAFF. CDR3 nucleotide sequence: TGTGCCAGCAGCTTCGGTTTGAAGAGACAGGGTGAAGCTTTCTTT.

The chain recombines TRBV7-9 with TRBJ2-7; possibly TRBD2 for D (5 bases). V lost 1 base and J lost 5, with 6 bases in between. The CDR3 totals 12 residues. Germline assignment: CDR1 SEHNR and CDR2 FQNEAQ (reference sequence). The CDR3 here is CASSLGSDEQYF. The CDR3 nucleotides read TGTGCCAGCAGCTTAGGTAGCGACGAGCAGTACTTC. Complete variable domain (other parts from reference TRBV7-9 and TRBJ2-7): DTGVSQNPRHKITKRGQNVTFRCDPISEHNRLYWYRQTLGQGPEFLTYFQNEAQLEKSRLLSDRFSAERPKGSFSTLEIQRTEQGDSAMYLCASSLGSDEQYFGPGTRLTVT.

J is TRBJ2-1 and V is TRBV10-3, with 9 bases fitting TRBD1. The CDR3 totals 15 residues. The germline gives CDR1 ENHRY, CDR2 SYGVKD. With V trimmed by 8 bases and J by 6 bases, 11 bases remained unmatched. The CDR3: CAIGTGTGFGNEQFF. The DNA for the CDR3 is TGTGCCATCGGTACCGGGACAGGGTTCGGCAATGAGCAGTTCTTC.

The chain is built from TRBV28 and TRBJ2-2; D is undetermined. Germline CDR1 reads MDHEN; CDR2 reads SYDVKM. The V end was cut by 10 bases, the J end by 1 base, with 10 bases between. The CDR3 spans 13 residues. The CDR3 DNA reads as TGTGCCATCAAGAACAGGAACACCGGGGAGCTGTTTTTT. Amino acid sequence: CAIKNRNTGELFF.

The CDR3 sequence: CASSPSQRGSSYNEQFF. CDR3 bases: TGTGCCAGCAGTCCCAGCCAGCGGGGGAGCTCCTACAATGAGCAGTTCTTC. The chain carries TRBV28 and TRBJ2-1, with 8 bases fitting TRBD2. This CDR3 is 17 amino acids long. The germline gives CDR1 MDHEN, CDR2 SYDVKM. The V and J ends lost 5 bases and 0 bases, in that order; junction bases with no gene match: 9.

The chain couples TRBV7-2 to TRBJ2-7; 10 nucleotides line up with TRBD2. CDR3 length: 16 amino acids. The trim removed 2 bases at V and 3 bases at J, leaving 7 bases unmatched. Per the germline V gene, CDR1 is SGHTA and CDR2 is FQGNSA. DNA of the CDR3: TGTGCCAGCAGCTTACCCCGGGCTAGCGGGAGCTACGAGCAGTACTTC. This encodes CASSLPRASGSYEQYF.

V is TRBV18 and J is TRBJ2-7, with 10 bases matching TRBD2. Per the germline V gene, CDR1 is KGHSH and CDR2 is LQKENI. With 3 bases clipped from V and 3 bases from J, the junction kept 17 bases outside the gene matches. This CDR3 has 19 residues. The CDR3 region is CASSPDLAGEGYIIYEQYF. CDR3 nucleotide sequence: TGTGCCAGCTCACCCGACCTAGCGGGAGAGGGATATATTATCTACGAGCAGTACTTC. The entire variable domain, with the rest obtained from reference TRBV18 and TRBJ2-7, is as follows: NAGVMQNPRHLVRRRGQEARLRCSPMKGHSHVYWYRQLPEEGLKFMVYLQKENIIDESGMPKERFSAEFPKEGPSILRIQQVVRGDSAAYFCASSPDLAGEGYIIYEQYFGPGTRLTVT.

The chain combines TRBV19 with TRBJ1-1, with TRBD1 matching over 9 bases. The CDR3 is made up of 15 amino acids. Germline loops: CDR1 LNHDA, CDR2 SQIVND (reference sequence). Trimming took 7 bases from V and 5 from J; bases not matched to a gene: 11. This CDR3 is CASKGGQGLGTEAFF. The CDR3 DNA is TGTGCCAGTAAGGGGGGACAGGGATTGGGGACTGAAGCTTTCTTT.

V is TRBV4-2 and J is TRBJ1-5, with a tentative D call TRBD1 (6 bases). CDR1 and CDR2 (germline): LGHNA, YNFKEQ. CDR3 length: 16 residues. Trimming left V 0 bases short and J 3 bases short, with 12 bases between. The CDR3: CASSQDEQGFNQPQHF. Written as DNA, the CDR3 is TGTGCCAGCAGCCAAGATGAACAGGGCTTCAATCAGCCCCAGCATTTT.

V usage is TRBV4-2 and J usage is TRBJ2-1; TRBD2 agrees at 13 bases. This CDR3 has 20 residues. CDR1 LGHNA and CDR2 YNFKEQ come from the germline V gene. V was clipped by 2 bases and J by 1 base; unmatched bases: 11. The chain's CDR3 is CASSQRGRLAGGESYNEQFF. In DNA, the CDR3 is TGTGCCAGCAGCCAAAGAGGGCGACTAGCGGGAGGAGAGTCCTACAATGAGCAGTTCTTC.

The J gene is TRBJ2-5, the V gene TRBV9; 9 bases align to TRBD2. The ends lost 2 bases at V and 5 bases at J; junction bases unmatched: 4. The CDR3 sequence is 14 residues long. CDR1 is SGDLS and CDR2 is YYNGEE in the germline V gene. The CDR3 DNA follows: TGTGCCAGCAGCGTTTCGCGGGAGGGGGAGACCCAGTACTTC. It encodes CASSVSREGETQYF.

This clone appeared a single time. This chain uses TRBV4-3 with TRBJ2-2, with TRBD1 identical over 7 bases. In germline, CDR1 is LGHNA, CDR2 YSLEER. The CDR3 is made up of 16 amino acids. J lost 5 bases, V lost 1 base, and 7 bases had no gene match. CDR3 in DNA: TGCGCCAGCAGCCAAGTCCCGGGACAGTTAACCGGGGAGCTGTTTTTT. The encoded protein is CASSQVPGQLTGELFF.

The V call is TRBV11-2, the J call TRBJ2-7, with D perhaps matching TRBD2 (5 bases). The CDR3 covers 18 residues. Germline lookup yields CDR1 SGHAT and CDR2 FQNNGV. Trimming pared 1 base from V and 3 bases from J, leaving 22 bases between. Here the CDR3 reads CASSLGLAPSATHYEQYF. The CDR3 DNA sequence: TGTGCCAGCAGCTTAGGGCTAGCCCCTTCCGCTACCCACTACGAGCAGTACTTC.

The gene calls are TRBV11-2 and TRBJ1-2; no definite D call. V was cut by 1 base and J by 6 bases, with 21 bases left in between. Germline V gives CDR1 SGHAT, CDR2 FQNNGV. This CDR3 has 17 amino acids. CDR3 amino acids: CASSLVGGSASVDGYTF. The CDR3, as DNA: TGTGCCAGCAGCTTAGTAGGAGGTAGTGCGTCCGTGGATGGCTACACCTTC.

This chain connects TRBV28 to TRBJ2-5; possibly TRBD1 for D (5 bases). The germline V gene has CDR1 MDHEN and CDR2 SYDVKM. The CDR3 is 15 amino acids. With 8 bases removed from V and 2 bases from J, the gap between germline ends came to 18 bases. The CDR3 here is CASGDRGRRQETQYF. CDR3 nucleotides: TGTGCCAGCGGGGATAGGGGTCGCCGGCAAGAGACCCAGTACTTC.

The chain recombines TRBV9 with TRBJ2-1, with D unclear. The germline V gene has CDR1 SGDLS and CDR2 YYNGEE. Deletions cut 4 bases from V and 2 bases from J, with 13 bases between. This CDR3 region has 15 residues. CDR3 in DNA: TGTGCCAGCAGCAAAGCCCCGTCGGCCTACAATGAGCAGTTCTTC. This translates into CASSKAPSAYNEQFF.

The J gene is TRBJ1-2, the V gene TRBV27; TRBD1 aligns across 7 bases. Trimming cost V 5 bases and J 6 bases; bases outside gene matches: 6. The length of the CDR3 is 13 residues. Germline V gives CDR1 MNHEY, CDR2 SMNVEV (reference sequence). CDR3 nucleotide sequence: TGTGCCAGCAGTCACGACAGGGTGGATGGCTACACCTTC. Its translation is CASSHDRVDGYTF.

This chain links TRBV6-1 with TRBJ2-7; D is unresolved. Germline V lookup: CDR1 MNHNS, CDR2 SASEGT. The CDR3 runs to 11 residues. Trimming left V 6 bases short and J 4 bases short, with 7 bases between. The CDR3 sequence is CASSGLYEQYF. CDR3 coding DNA: TGTGCCAGCAGCGGGTTATACGAGCAGTACTTC.

The CDR3 is CASSQPHSETYNEQFF. CDR3 coding DNA: TGCGCCAGCAGCCAACCCCATAGCGAGACCTACAATGAGCAGTTCTTC. The chain carries TRBV4-1 and TRBJ2-1; D perhaps matches TRBD2 (5 bases). Trimming took off 2 bases at V and 2 bases at J, with 13 bases between the two ends. Germline-derived CDR1 and CDR2 are MGHRA and YSYEKL. The CDR3 runs 16 residues.